These 6 T cell receptor beta chains were sequenced from one sample in a study of cytomegalovirus exposure and HLA in healthy donors. Primers included in the PCR were 60 Vbeta and 13 Jbeta primers. Sequencing used immunoSEQ multiplex PCR; TCRdb keeps in-frame clones, though not all of them. The data hold fewer than 300,000 clones, with just over 85% observed a single time. Specimen: PBMCs. These receptors were taken from a middle-aged man in good health and CMV-seropositive.

The J gene is TRBJ2-1, the V gene TRBV29-1; 10 positions agree with TRBD2. The CDR3 covers 15 residues. Germline loops: CDR1 SQVTM, CDR2 ANQGSEA. Trimming took 3 bases from V and 6 from J; bases not matched to a gene: 8. The CDR3 DNA sequence: TGCAGCGTTGATCTGACTAGCGGGCGCCCCAATGAGCAGTTCTTC. Encoded protein: CSVDLTSGRPNEQFF.

This sequence joins TRBV30 and TRBJ1-4; TRBD1 might be the D (6 bases). The CDR3 contains 15 residues. V lost 3 bases, J lost 0 bases, and 11 bases lay in between. CDR1 and CDR2 (germline): GTSNPN, SVGIG (reference sequence). CDR3 sequence reads: CAWRRQETTNEKLFF. The CDR3 coding sequence is TGTGCCTGGAGAAGACAGGAAACAACTAATGAAAAACTGTTTTTT.

The count of this clone is one. This chain connects TRBV25-1 to TRBJ2-2, with D unclear. From germline, CDR1 is MGHDK and CDR2 SYGVNS. This CDR3 is built from 11 residues. The V end was cut by 3 bases, the J end by 7 bases, with 3 bases between. The CDR3 sequence is CASSEYGELFF. Here the CDR3 DNA reads TGTGCCAGCAGTGAGTACGGGGAGCTGTTTTTT.

The V gene is TRBV27, the J gene TRBJ2-7; D is perhaps TRBD2 (6 bases). Trimming shortened V by 7 bases and J by 1 base, and 14 bases separated the two germline ends. Germline CDR1 MNHEY, CDR2 SMNVEV (reference sequence). This CDR3 is built from 14 residues. The CDR3 DNA reads TGTGCCAGCAACTCGGCGGGGTCGTCCTACGAGCAGTACTTC. This encodes CASNSAGSSYEQYF.

The V call is TRBV19, the J call TRBJ1-6; D may be TRBD1 (6 bases). Germline V gene lookup returns CDR1 LNHDA and CDR2 SQIVND (reference sequence). The length of the CDR3 is 15 residues. Trimming cost V 6 bases and J 2 bases, with 11 bases left between them. This CDR3 reads CASSEQGTYNSPLHF. DNA for the CDR3: TGTGCCAGTAGCGAACAGGGAACCTATAATTCACCCCTCCACTTT.

The genes are TRBV5-4 and TRBJ2-1, with 10 bases matching TRBD2. This CDR3 has 17 residues. V dropped 2 bases and J dropped 7; count of bases not matched to a gene: 12. The germline gives CDR1 SGHNT, CDR2 YYREEE (reference sequence). CDR3 amino acids: CASSLAAGGPFQNEQFF. CDR3 coding DNA: TGTGCCAGCAGCTTAGCAGCGGGAGGGCCTTTTCAGAATGAGCAGTTCTTC.